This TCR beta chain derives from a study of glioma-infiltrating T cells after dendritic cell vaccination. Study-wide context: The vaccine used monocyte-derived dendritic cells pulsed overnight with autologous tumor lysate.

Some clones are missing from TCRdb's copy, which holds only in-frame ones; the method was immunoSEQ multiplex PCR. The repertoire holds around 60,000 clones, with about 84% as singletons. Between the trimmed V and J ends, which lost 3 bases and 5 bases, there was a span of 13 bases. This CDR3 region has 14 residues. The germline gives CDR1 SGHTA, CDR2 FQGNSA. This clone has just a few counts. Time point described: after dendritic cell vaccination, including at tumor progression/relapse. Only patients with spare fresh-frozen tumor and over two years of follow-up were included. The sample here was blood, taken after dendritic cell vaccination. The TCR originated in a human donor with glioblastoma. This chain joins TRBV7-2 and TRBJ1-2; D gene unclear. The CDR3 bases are TGTGCCAGCAGCTTTCTTAACTTGATGTATGGCTACACCTTC. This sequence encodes CASSFLNLMYGYTF.